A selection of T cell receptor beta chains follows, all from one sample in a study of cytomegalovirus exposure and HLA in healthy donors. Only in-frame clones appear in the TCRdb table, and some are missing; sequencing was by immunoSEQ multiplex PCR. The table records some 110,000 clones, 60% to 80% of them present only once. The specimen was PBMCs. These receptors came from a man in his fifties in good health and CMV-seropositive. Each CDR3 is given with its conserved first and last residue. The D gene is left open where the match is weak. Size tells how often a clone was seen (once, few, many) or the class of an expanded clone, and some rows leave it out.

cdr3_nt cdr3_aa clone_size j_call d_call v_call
TGTGCCAGCAGCTTAGCCGGGGGGGGCGGTACGCAGTATTTT CASSLAGGGGTQYF NA TRBJ2-3 TRBD2 TRBV7-2
TGTGCCATAAGCGGGGGGCCTTCCTACGAGCAGTACTTC CAISGGPSYEQYF NA TRBJ2-7 TRBD2 TRBV7-8
TGTGCCTGGAGTGTACGAGGGATAGCCTCTGGAAACACCATATATTTT CAWSVRGIASGNTIYF NA TRBJ1-3 NA TRBV30
TGTGCCTGGAGTGTAGAAGGGGTGGCTAACTATGGCTACACCTTC CAWSVEGVANYGYTF NA TRBJ1-2 NA TRBV30
TGCGCCAGCAGCTATTCAGGGGGCTACTACAATGAGCAGTTCTTC CASSYSGGYYNEQFF once TRBJ2-1 TRBD1 TRBV5-1
TGTGCCATCGGTGGATTTCCCTACGAGCAGTACTTC CAIGGFPYEQYF NA TRBJ2-7 NA TRBV10-3
TGTGCCAGCAGCTTGGTTCTGGGGCAGGGGAATGAAAAACTGTTTTTT CASSLVLGQGNEKLFF NA TRBJ1-4 NA TRBV5-5
TGTGCCAGCAGTGCACTAGCGGGAGGGACAGATACGCAGTATTTT CASSALAGGTDTQYF NA TRBJ2-3 TRBD2 TRBV6-1
TGTGCCTGGAGCATGGGACAGGGCGGGGATACGCAGTATTTT CAWSMGQGGDTQYF NA TRBJ2-3 TRBD1 TRBV30
TGCGCCAGCAGCTCACCCCTAGCGGAGCCATCCTACGAGCAGTACTTC CASSSPLAEPSYEQYF NA TRBJ2-7 TRBD2 TRBV5-1
TGTGCCAGCCACACACAGGGCCTAGCCTCTGGAAACACCATATATTTT CASHTQGLASGNTIYF NA TRBJ1-3 NA TRBV5-5
TGCGCCAGCAGCCAAGAACGACAGCGATCCAACGTCCGAAACATTCAGTACTTC CASSQERQRSNVRNIQYF NA TRBJ2-4 NA TRBV4-1
TGCGCCAGCAGCTTGGCCAGTGGTTACGACACAGATACGCAGTATTTT CASSLASGYDTDTQYF once TRBJ2-3 NA TRBV5-1
TGTGCCAGCAGCTTGGCCTTGAACACTGAAGCTTTCTTT CASSLALNTEAFF NA TRBJ1-1 NA TRBV5-4
TGTGCCAGCAGCTTAACGCCGGTCCGGGAGGATGCTTTCTTT CASSLTPVREDAFF NA TRBJ1-1 NA TRBV7-3
TGTGCCTGGAGTGTATGGGGGCATACAACCGGGGAGCTGTTTTTT CAWSVWGHTTGELFF NA TRBJ2-2 NA TRBV30
TGTGCCAGCAGTTTGACAGGGGGCGATGCTCAGCCCCAGCATTTT CASSLTGGDAQPQHF once TRBJ1-5 TRBD1 TRBV2
TGTGCCAGCTACTTATCACAGGGGACCGCTGAAGCTTTCTTT CASYLSQGTAEAFF NA TRBJ1-1 TRBD1 TRBV5-4
TGTGCCAGCGGATGGACCGAGGGTACCGGGGAGCTGTTTTTT CASGWTEGTGELFF few TRBJ2-2 NA TRBV6-1
TGTGCCAGCAGCTTAGGACTAGCGGGAACTATTCAGTACTTC CASSLGLAGTIQYF NA TRBJ2-4 TRBD2 TRBV5-4
TGTGCCAGCAGTCCACAGTCGGCGAGAGGGGAGACCCAGTACTTC CASSPQSARGETQYF NA TRBJ2-5 NA TRBV28
TGCGCCAGCAGCACTTGGACAGGGGGCGCTATGGCGGGGGGCCCCAATGAGCAGTTCTTC CASSTWTGGAMAGGPNEQFF NA TRBJ2-1 TRBD1 TRBV5-1
TGTGCCAGCAGTTACCGACTGGAGCAGTACTTC CASSYRLEQYF NA TRBJ2-7 NA TRBV6-5
TGTGCCAGCGGTTCCGGGTACCAAAGCAATCAGCCCCAGCATTTT CASGSGYQSNQPQHF NA TRBJ1-5 NA TRBV6-5
TGTGCCAGCAGCTTAGCCGGTGAGACTGAAGCTTTCTTT CASSLAGETEAFF few TRBJ1-1 NA TRBV7-2
TGCGCCAGCAGTGAGTCGACAGGACTAGCGGGGTACGAGCAGTACTTC CASSESTGLAGYEQYF few TRBJ2-7 TRBD2 TRBV10-1
TGTGCCAGTCGGAGGACAGGGTCGGGCGGGGAGCTGTTTTTT CASRRTGSGGELFF NA TRBJ2-2 TRBD1 TRBV19
TGTGCCAGCAGCCCTCAGGGCCGGGAGACCCAGTACTTC CASSPQGRETQYF NA TRBJ2-5 NA TRBV7-8
TGTGCCAGCAGTGAGGAGGGATACTCTGGAAACACCATATATTTT CASSEEGYSGNTIYF NA TRBJ1-3 NA TRBV6-1
TGTGCCAGCAGTGAATTTGGGCCAGCAGATACGCAGTATTTT CASSEFGPADTQYF NA TRBJ2-3 NA TRBV2
TGTGCCAGCAGGGGGACAGCGATACGCACAGATACGCAGTATTTT CASRGTAIRTDTQYF NA TRBJ2-3 TRBD1 TRBV25-1
TGCGCCAGCAGTTCCCAACGGGTGGACACTGAAGCTTTCTTT CASSSQRVDTEAFF NA TRBJ1-1 NA TRBV5-1
TGTGCCAGCAGTGAAGCCTCGGTAGCCAAAAACATTCAGTACTTC CASSEASVAKNIQYF NA TRBJ2-4 NA TRBV6-1
TGTGCCAGCAGTTACTCCCTGTCAGGGGCGAACTATGGCTACACCTTC CASSYSLSGANYGYTF once TRBJ1-2 NA TRBV6-5